This TCR beta chain originates from a study of regulatory T cells in long-lasting Graves disease. Study details: Newly diagnosed Graves' patients took antithyroid drugs under 3 months.

Time point indicated: newly diagnosed GD, antithyroid drugs for less than 3 months. Extracted PBMC RNA gave rise to the TCR library. Investigators prepared the TCR beta libraries by applying iRepertoire HTBI primers and Arm-PCR of CDR3 regions. TCRdb re-called the multiplex PCR reads through MiXCR, storing one row per CDR3 protein. The profile shows 540,000 or so distinct CDR3 sequences, approximately 12% of them singletons. There are many counts of this clonotype. Another study also made use of these data, one on T cells in Graves' hyperthyroidism and ophthalmopathy. That source notes: The blood repertoire included most of the expanded thyroid clonotypes above 0.001.

The sample consisted of peripheral blood mononuclear cells (PBMCs), taken at new diagnosis, from a patient treated with antithyroid drugs. This clonotype originated in a man in his thirties or forties with Graves disease.

The CDR3 sequence: CSASSLETGHNEQYF. In DNA form, the CDR3 reads TGCAGTGCTAGTAGCCTCGAGACAGGGCATAACGAGCAGTACTTC. V is TRBV20-1 and J is TRBJ2-7, with 7 bases lining up with TRBD1. The CDR3 loop spans 15 amino acids. Trimming took 3 bases from V and 5 from J; bases not matched to a gene: 13. Germline V gives CDR1 DFQATT, CDR2 SNEGSKA (reference sequence).